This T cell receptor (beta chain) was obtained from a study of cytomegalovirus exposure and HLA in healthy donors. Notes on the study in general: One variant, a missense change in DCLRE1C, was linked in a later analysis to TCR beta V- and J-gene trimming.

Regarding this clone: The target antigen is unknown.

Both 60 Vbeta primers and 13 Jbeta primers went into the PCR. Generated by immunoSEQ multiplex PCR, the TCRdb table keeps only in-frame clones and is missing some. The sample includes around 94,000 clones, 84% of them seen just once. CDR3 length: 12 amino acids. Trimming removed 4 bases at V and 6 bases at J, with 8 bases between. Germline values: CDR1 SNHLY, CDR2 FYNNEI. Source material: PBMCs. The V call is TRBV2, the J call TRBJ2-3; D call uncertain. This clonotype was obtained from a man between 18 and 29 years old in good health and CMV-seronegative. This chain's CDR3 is CASSVSADTQYF. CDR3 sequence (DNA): TGTGCCAGCAGTGTTTCAGCGGATACGCAGTATTTT.